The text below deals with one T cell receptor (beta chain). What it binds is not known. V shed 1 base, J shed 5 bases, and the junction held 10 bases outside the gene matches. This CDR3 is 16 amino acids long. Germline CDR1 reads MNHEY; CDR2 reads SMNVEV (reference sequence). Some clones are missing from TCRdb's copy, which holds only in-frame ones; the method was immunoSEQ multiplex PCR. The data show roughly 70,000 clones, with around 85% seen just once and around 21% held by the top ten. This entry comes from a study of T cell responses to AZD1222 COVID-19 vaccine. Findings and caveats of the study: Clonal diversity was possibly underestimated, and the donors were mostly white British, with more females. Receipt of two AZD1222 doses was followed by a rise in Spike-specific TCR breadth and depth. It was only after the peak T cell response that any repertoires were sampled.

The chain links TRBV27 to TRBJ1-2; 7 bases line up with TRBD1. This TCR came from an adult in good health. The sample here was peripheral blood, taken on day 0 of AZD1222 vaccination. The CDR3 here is CASSLLIGTALYGYTF. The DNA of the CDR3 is TGTGCCAGCAGTTTATTGATCGGGACAGCTCTTTATGGCTACACCTTC.